These T cell receptor beta chains were read from a single sample in a study of beta chain features in type 1 diabetes. Measured with immunoSEQ multiplex PCR; TCRdb has only the in-frame clones, and not every one. The data show fewer than 900,000 clones, roughly 15% seen once. The sample was naive CD4+ T cells from blood. Every receptor here comes from a woman aged 18 to 35 in good health. The CDR3 runs from the conserved cysteine through the conserved F or W. Each record gives: J gene, clone size, V gene, D gene, CDR3 DNA, CDR3 protein. A D gene is named only where the DNA matches it firmly. A clone size is listed for some rows: how often the clone was seen (once, few, many), or a class if it is expanded.

j_gene: TRBJ1-4; abundance: .; v_gene: TRBV28; d_gene: TRBD1; CDR3nt: TGTGCCAGCAGTTACCGGGACAGTAAAAATGAAAAACTGTTTTTT; CDR3aa: CASSYRDSKNEKLFF
j_gene: TRBJ2-5; abundance: .; v_gene: TRBV10-3; d_gene: TRBD2; CDR3nt: TGTGCCATCAGTGAGTCGTCTAGCGGGAGTTCCCAAGAGACCCAGTACTTC; CDR3aa: CAISESSSGSSQETQYF
j_gene: TRBJ2-5; abundance: .; v_gene: TRBV4-3; d_gene: TRBD2; CDR3nt: TGCGCCAGCAGCCATGGCGGGACTAGCGGGCAAGAGACCCAGTACTTC; CDR3aa: CASSHGGTSGQETQYF
j_gene: TRBJ2-7; abundance: few; v_gene: TRBV15; d_gene: .; CDR3nt: TGTGCCACCAGCAGACCGGGAGCGGAAACCTACGAGCAGTACTTC; CDR3aa: CATSRPGAETYEQYF
j_gene: TRBJ2-7; abundance: few; v_gene: TRBV20-1; d_gene: .; CDR3nt: TGCAGTGCTAGATTCTACGAGCAGTACTTC; CDR3aa: CSARFYEQYF
j_gene: TRBJ1-5; abundance: .; v_gene: TRBV19; d_gene: .; CDR3nt: TGTGCCAGTAGTCCAGGGGTGGTACAGCCCCAGCATTTT; CDR3aa: CASSPGVVQPQHF
j_gene: TRBJ2-1; abundance: few; v_gene: TRBV5-4; d_gene: .; CDR3nt: TGTGCCAGCAGCTGGGGGCTAGAGGGCTCCTACAATGAGCAGTTCTTC; CDR3aa: CASSWGLEGSYNEQFF
j_gene: TRBJ2-7; abundance: .; v_gene: TRBV14; d_gene: TRBD2; CDR3nt: TGTGCCAGCAGCCACTACGTTGGGACTAGCCTTTCTTTGTACTTC; CDR3aa: CASSHYVGTSLSLYF
j_gene: TRBJ2-7; abundance: .; v_gene: TRBV15; d_gene: TRBD2; CDR3nt: TGTGCCACCAGCAGGAGGCTAGCGGGAGACGAGCAGTACTTC; CDR3aa: CATSRRLAGDEQYF
j_gene: TRBJ1-5; abundance: many; v_gene: TRBV21-1; d_gene: .; CDR3nt: TGTGCCAGCAGGAAGGGCAATCAGCCCCAGCATTTT; CDR3aa: CASRKGNQPQHF
j_gene: TRBJ2-7; abundance: .; v_gene: TRBV18; d_gene: .; CDR3nt: TGTGCCAGCTCACCGGCAGGTACCTACGAGCAGTACTTC; CDR3aa: CASSPAGTYEQYF
j_gene: TRBJ2-5; abundance: .; v_gene: TRBV18; d_gene: TRBD2; CDR3nt: TGTGCCAGCTCACCACCTGGACGGGAGGGCCTCCCTACCCAGTACTTC; CDR3aa: CASSPPGREGLPTQYF
j_gene: TRBJ2-1; abundance: few; v_gene: TRBV10-3; d_gene: TRBD1; CDR3nt: TGTGCCAGCAGCCGGGACAGGGTTTATGAGCAGTTCTTC; CDR3aa: CASSRDRVYEQFF
j_gene: TRBJ2-7; abundance: .; v_gene: TRBV27; d_gene: TRBD2; CDR3nt: TGTGCCAGCAGCTCGAGGAGACTAGCGGGAGTGGGCTCCTACGAGCAGTACTTC; CDR3aa: CASSSRRLAGVGSYEQYF
j_gene: TRBJ1-4; abundance: few; v_gene: TRBV27; d_gene: TRBD1; CDR3nt: TGTGCCAGCAGTGACACGACAGGGGGTAATGAAAAACTGTTTTTT; CDR3aa: CASSDTTGGNEKLFF
j_gene: TRBJ2-1; abundance: .; v_gene: TRBV9; d_gene: .; CDR3nt: TGTGCCAGCAGCGTCGGGACATATTACAATGAGCAGTTCTTC; CDR3aa: CASSVGTYYNEQFF
j_gene: TRBJ1-3; abundance: .; v_gene: TRBV6-5; d_gene: .; CDR3nt: TGTGCCAGCAGGAAACAGATCTCTGGAAACACCATATATTTT; CDR3aa: CASRKQISGNTIYF
j_gene: TRBJ2-7; abundance: .; v_gene: TRBV18; d_gene: TRBD2; CDR3nt: TGTGCCAGCCGCACGAGCGGGGCGCGCGAGCAGTACTTC; CDR3aa: CASRTSGAREQYF
j_gene: TRBJ1-5; abundance: few; v_gene: TRBV19; d_gene: .; CDR3nt: TGTGCCAGTAGCAGTGGACAGACATTTTTCAATCAGCCCCAGCATTTT; CDR3aa: CASSSGQTFFNQPQHF
j_gene: TRBJ1-5; abundance: few; v_gene: TRBV4-2; d_gene: .; CDR3nt: TGTGCCAGCAGCCAAGTTTCAGGGAATCAGCCCCAGCATTTT; CDR3aa: CASSQVSGNQPQHF
j_gene: TRBJ2-1; abundance: .; v_gene: TRBV9; d_gene: .; CDR3nt: TGTGCCAGCAGCGTAGAGGGAAGGGGTGACAATGAGCAGTTCTTC; CDR3aa: CASSVEGRGDNEQFF
j_gene: TRBJ2-7; abundance: .; v_gene: TRBV7-2; d_gene: .; CDR3nt: TGTGCCAGCAGCCTTACTCGCACGAAGACCTACGAGCAGTACTTC; CDR3aa: CASSLTRTKTYEQYF
j_gene: TRBJ2-2; abundance: .; v_gene: TRBV7-6; d_gene: .; CDR3nt: TGTGCCAGCAGCTTAGTATCCGGGGAGCTGTTTTTT; CDR3aa: CASSLVSGELFF
j_gene: TRBJ2-7; abundance: few; v_gene: TRBV6-5; d_gene: TRBD2; CDR3nt: TGTGCCAGCAGTTTAAACGGACTAGCGGGAGTTGTCGAGCAGTACTTC; CDR3aa: CASSLNGLAGVVEQYF